These T cell receptor beta chains were read from a single sample in a study of T-cell reconstitution after alpha-beta-depleted transplantation in children. TCRdb ran MiXCR on the PCR reads and lists one entry per CDR3 protein. The data hold roughly 420,000 distinct CDR3 sequences, with around 16% observed a single time. The sequencing here drew on PBMCs, mostly from graft donor cells, taken 360 days after TCRalphabeta/CD19-depleted stem cell transplant. The receptors stem from a boy under two years old who had a stem cell transplant for Wiskott-Aldrich syndrome, so the T cells may come from the graft donor. Each CDR3 is given with its conserved first and last residue. The D gene is left open where the match is weak. Some rows have no size entry. The others give once, few or many, or a class for an expanded clone.

TRBJ2-7,TRBV18,.,few,CASSAKAGPSYEQYF,TGTGCCAGCTCAGCCAAGGCAGGGCCCTCATACGAGCAGTACTTC
TRBJ2-1,TRBV12-3/TRBV12-4,TRBD2,.,CASMGGVLGYEQFF,TGTGCCAGCATGGGGGGGGTATTGGGCTATGAGCAGTTCTTC
TRBJ2-5,TRBV5-1,.,few,CASAGRLNLQETQYF,TGCGCCAGCGCGGGGCGGCTGAACTTACAAGAGACCCAGTACTTC
TRBJ1-1,TRBV12-3/TRBV12-4,.,many,CASSLREGEAFF,TGTGCCAGCAGTTTGAGGGAGGGTGAAGCTTTCTTT
TRBJ2-5,TRBV4-1,TRBD2,.,CASSQAGTSGQDGAQYF,TGCGCCAGCAGCCAAGCCGGGACTAGCGGGCAAGATGGGGCCCAGTACTTC
TRBJ2-3,TRBV11-2,TRBD2,few,CASSLGASGGKPASTDTQYF,TGTGCCAGCAGCTTGGGGGCTAGCGGGGGAAAACCGGCTAGCACAGATACGCAGTATTTT
TRBJ2-2,TRBV15,.,many,CATTFHGNTGELFF,TGTGCCACCACGTTCCATGGGAACACCGGGGAGCTGTTTTTT
TRBJ1-5,TRBV6-2/TRBV6-3,.,few,CASSSFAGWEPQHF,TGTGCCAGCAGTTCCTTCGCCGGGTGGGAGCCCCAGCATTTT
TRBJ2-7,TRBV10-3,.,.,CAISGGISGTEPSYEQYF,TGTGCCATCAGTGGAGGGATTAGCGGAACCGAGCCCTCCTACGAGCAGTACTTC
TRBJ2-3,TRBV7-9,.,.,CASSLARRASTDTQYF,TGTGCCAGCAGCTTAGCGAGGAGGGCTAGCACAGATACGCAGTATTTT